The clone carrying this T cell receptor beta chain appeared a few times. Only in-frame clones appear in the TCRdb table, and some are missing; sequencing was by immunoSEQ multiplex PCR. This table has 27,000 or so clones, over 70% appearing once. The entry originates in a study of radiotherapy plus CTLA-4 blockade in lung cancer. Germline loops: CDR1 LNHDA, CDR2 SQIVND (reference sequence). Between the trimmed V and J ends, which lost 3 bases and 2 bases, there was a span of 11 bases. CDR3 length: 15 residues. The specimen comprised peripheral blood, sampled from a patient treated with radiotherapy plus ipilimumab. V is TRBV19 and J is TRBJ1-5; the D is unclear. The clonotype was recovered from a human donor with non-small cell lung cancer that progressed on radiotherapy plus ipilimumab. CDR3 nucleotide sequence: TGTGCCAGTAGTATTACGGCAGGCGGCAATCAGCCCCAGCATTTT. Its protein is CASSITAGGNQPQHF.